The 13 T cell receptor beta chains listed next were all sequenced from one sample in a study of T cells in Graves' hyperthyroidism and ophthalmopathy. RNA transcripts served as the template for amplifying TCR beta CDR3 regions. The HTBI primer set served for first-round RT-PCR of the TCR CDR3. Each CDR3 protein is one row after TCRdb ran MiXCR on the multiplex PCR reads. The top ten clones hold around a fifth of a sample with about 400,000 distinct CDR3 sequences, approximately 15% of them seen once. Sequencing was carried out using blood. These receptor sequences come from a woman aged 30 to 39 with Graves' ophthalmopathy.

This clonotype was seen repeatedly, ten times or more. V gene TRBV20-1 combines with J gene TRBJ1-1; unclear D gene. Trimming cost V 1 base and J 5 bases, with 8 bases left between them. The CDR3 has 12 amino acids. The V gene's germline CDR1 is DFQATT and CDR2 SNEGSKA (reference sequence). CDR3 coding DNA: TGCAGTGCTAGAGTTTTGAGGACTGAAGCTTTCTTT. Its protein is CSARVLRTEAFF.

This clonotype came up many times. The chain joins TRBV29-1 to TRBJ1-5; unclear D gene. V was clipped by 3 bases and J by 1 base, with 10 bases between them. The germline gives CDR1 SQVTM, CDR2 ANQGSEA. This CDR3 spans 14 amino acids. CDR3: CSVDSGGSNQPQHF. The CDR3 nucleotides read TGCAGCGTTGACTCGGGAGGCAGCAATCAGCCCCAGCATTTT. The entire variable domain, with the rest obtained from reference TRBV29-1 and TRBJ1-5, is as follows: SAVISQKPSRDICQRGTSLTIQCQVDSQVTMMFWYRQQPGQSLTLIATANQGSEATYESGFVIDKFPISRPNLTFSTLTVSNMSPEDSSIYLCSVDSGGSNQPQHFGDGTRLSIL.

On this clonotype itself: This may stem from a read error, because a much larger clone lies one nucleotide away. CDR3 nucleotide sequence: TGTCCCAGCAGTGTCGAAAGGGGGCCCGGGGAGCTGTTTTTT. Its translation: CPSSVERGPGELFF. The chain couples TRBV7-9 to TRBJ2-2; 7 nucleotides match TRBD1. The CDR3 runs to 14 residues. The germline CDR1 and CDR2 sequences are SEHNR and FQNEAQ (reference sequence).

The table lists this clonotype with many counts. Here the CDR3 DNA reads TGTGCCAGCTCACCCCCCACCGGGGTAAAGGGGGAGACCCAGTACTTC. Protein: CASSPPTGVKGETQYF. The V gene is TRBV18, the J gene TRBJ2-5, with D perhaps matching TRBD1 or TRBD2 (5 bases each). Germline V CDR1 and CDR2: KGHSH, LQKENI. The V end was cut by 3 bases, the J end by 5 bases, with 19 bases between. This CDR3 contains 16 residues.

This clonotype appeared many times. This sequence joins TRBV20-1 and TRBJ2-3, with D unclear. V lost 0 bases and J lost 1, with 11 bases in between. CDR3 size: 15 residues. CDR1 and CDR2 (germline): DFQATT, SNEGSKA (reference sequence). CDR3 coding DNA: TGCAGTGCTAGAGAGGAAAGGGTCGGCACAGATACGCAGTATTTT. Amino acid sequence: CSAREERVGTDTQYF.

This clonotype has ten or more counts. The rearrangement links TRBV15 to TRBJ2-7; 9 bases line up with TRBD1. With 4 bases clipped from V and 0 bases from J, the junction kept 7 bases outside the gene matches. The CDR3 runs 16 residues. From germline, CDR1 is LNHNV and CDR2 YYDKDF (reference sequence). This chain's CDR3 is CATSITGGRSSYEQYF. The CDR3 bases are TGTGCCACCAGCATAACAGGGGGCCGAAGCTCCTACGAGCAGTACTTC.

This clonotype has ten or more counts. This sequence joins TRBV12-5 and TRBJ2-1; D unclear. Germline V gene lookup returns CDR1 LGHNT and CDR2 FRNRAP. V was clipped by 1 base and J by 8 bases, with 3 bases between them. This CDR3 comprises 11 residues. CDR3 region: CASGLGDEQFF. In DNA form, the CDR3 reads TGTGCTAGTGGTTTGGGGGATGAGCAGTTCTTC.

At least ten counts were recorded for this clonotype. The J gene is TRBJ2-1, the V gene TRBV3-1; TRBD2 matches 11 bases. Trimming cost V 4 bases and J 3 bases; bases outside gene matches: 5. The CDR3 sequence is 16 residues long. From germline, CDR1 is LGHDT and CDR2 YNNKEL (reference sequence). CDR3 region: CASSLITSGGYNEQFF. CDR3 sequence (DNA): TGTGCCAGCAGCCTAATAACTAGCGGGGGCTACAATGAGCAGTTCTTC.

This clonotype was picked up many times. The chain couples TRBV12-3 or TRBV12-4 to TRBJ1-2, with D maybe TRBD1 (5 bases). This CDR3 contains 13 residues. V was trimmed by 5 bases and J by 3 bases, leaving 10 bases between them. The CDR3 sequence: CASSPGSYYGYTF. In DNA, the CDR3 is TGTGCCAGCAGTCCAGGGTCCTACTATGGCTACACCTTC.

There are many counts of this clonotype. The chain uses TRBV20-1 and TRBJ1-3; D gene ambiguous. The CDR3 loop spans 12 amino acids. Germline assignment: CDR1 DFQATT and CDR2 SNEGSKA (reference sequence). The V end was cut by 3 bases, the J end by 0 bases, with 3 bases between. The CDR3 DNA reads as TGCAGTGCTAGGAGCTCTGGAAACACCATATATTTT. This encodes CSARSSGNTIYF.

This clonotype was recorded many times. The rearrangement links TRBV5-8 to TRBJ2-3; 13 positions match TRBD2. The CDR3 is 16 residues long. The V gene's germline CDR1 is SGHTS and CDR2 YDEGEE. The V and J ends lost 3 bases and 2 bases, in that order; junction bases with no gene match: 3. CDR3 sequence reads: CASSWGLAGITDTQYF. CDR3 bases: TGTGCCAGCAGCTGGGGACTAGCGGGGATCACAGATACGCAGTATTTT.

The sample holds many counts of this clonotype. V and J are TRBV3-1 and TRBJ1-2; TRBD1 might be the D (6 bases). This CDR3 comprises 14 residues. V lost 5 bases and J 8 bases, leaving 18 bases between the germline ends. Germline V gene data show CDR1 as LGHDT and CDR2 as YNNKEL (reference sequence). The CDR3 coding sequence is TGTGCCAGCAGCGAATGGGGTCAGGGGCAGGGCTACACCTTC. It translates to CASSEWGQGQGYTF.

A few counts support this clonotype. The V call is TRBV7-9, the J call TRBJ2-1; TRBD1 or TRBD2 may be the D gene (5 bases each). Trimming took off 7 bases at V and 9 bases at J, with 16 bases between the two ends. This CDR3 has 13 amino acids. The germline V gene encodes CDR1 SEHNR and CDR2 FQNEAQ (reference sequence). CDR3 amino acids: CASITPRGSEQFF. CDR3 bases: TGTGCCAGCATCACCCCGAGGGGTTCTGAGCAGTTCTTC. The full variable domain, completed using reference TRBV7-9 and TRBJ2-1, is DTGVSQNPRHKITKRGQNVTFRCDPISEHNRLYWYRQTLGQGPEFLTYFQNEAQLEKSRLLSDRFSAERPKGSFSTLEIQRTEQGDSAMYLCASITPRGSEQFFGPGTRLTVL.